This entry features one TCR beta chain sequence. Its antigen is undetermined. The sample originates from a study of T cell repertoires in cytomegalovirus infection. V trimming: 5 bases; J trimming: 0 bases; junction bases outside the gene matches: 12. The CDR3 contains 20 residues. Using its own MiXCR run on the reads, TCRdb lists one record per CDR3 protein. The data hold roughly 730,000 distinct CDR3 sequences, with around 32% observed a single time. The receptor was derived from a human donor in good health (CMV status not recorded). Some clones in this sample may be carry-over from other donors' samples. The sample here was cultured PBMCs, taken from culture after CMV antigen stimulation. V and J are TRBV12-3 or TRBV12-4 and TRBJ2-4, with TRBD2 matching 14 bases. The CDR3 protein is CASSGGLAGALSLAKNIQYF. The CDR3 nucleotides read TGTGCCAGCAGTGGGGGACTAGCGGGGGCTCTTTCTTTAGCCAAAAACATTCAGTACTTC.